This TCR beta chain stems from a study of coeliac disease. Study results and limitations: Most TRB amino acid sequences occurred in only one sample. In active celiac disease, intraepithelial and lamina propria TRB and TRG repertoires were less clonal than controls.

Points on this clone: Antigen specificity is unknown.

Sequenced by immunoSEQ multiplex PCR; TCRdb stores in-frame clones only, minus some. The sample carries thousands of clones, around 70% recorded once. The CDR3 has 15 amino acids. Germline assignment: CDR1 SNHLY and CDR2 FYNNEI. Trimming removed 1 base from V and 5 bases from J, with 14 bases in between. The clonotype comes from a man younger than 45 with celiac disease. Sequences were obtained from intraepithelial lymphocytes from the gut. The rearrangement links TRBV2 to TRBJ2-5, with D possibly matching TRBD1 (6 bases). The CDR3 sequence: CASSEGRGDMETQYF. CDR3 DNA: TGTGCCAGCAGTGAAGGTCGTGGGGACATGGAGACCCAGTACTTC.